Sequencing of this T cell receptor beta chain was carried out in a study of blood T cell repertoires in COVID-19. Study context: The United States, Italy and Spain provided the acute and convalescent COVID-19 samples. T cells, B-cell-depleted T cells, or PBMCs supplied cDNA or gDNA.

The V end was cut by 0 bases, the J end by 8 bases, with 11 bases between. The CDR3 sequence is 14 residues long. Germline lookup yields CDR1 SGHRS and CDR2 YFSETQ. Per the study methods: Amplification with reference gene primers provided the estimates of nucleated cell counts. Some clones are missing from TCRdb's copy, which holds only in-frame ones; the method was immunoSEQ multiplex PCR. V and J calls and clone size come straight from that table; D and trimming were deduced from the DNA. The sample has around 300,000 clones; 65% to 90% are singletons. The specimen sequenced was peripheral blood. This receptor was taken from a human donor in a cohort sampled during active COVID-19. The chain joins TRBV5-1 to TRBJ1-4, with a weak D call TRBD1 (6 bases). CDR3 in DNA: TGCGCCAGCAGCTTGGGCAGGGGTAACGAAAAACTGTTTTTT. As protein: CASSLGRGNEKLFF.